These 5 T cell receptor beta chains share one sample of origin, sequenced in a study of T cells in Graves' hyperthyroidism and ophthalmopathy. Using RNA transcripts as the source, TCR beta CDR3 regions were amplified. HTBI primers were employed in a first-round RT-PCR of the TCR CDR3. From the multiplex PCR reads, TCRdb called clonotypes with MiXCR, one entry per CDR3 protein. The sample lists about 560,000 distinct CDR3 sequences, over 15% occurring once. Sequencing was done on a sample of blood. The receptor set was obtained from a woman between 18 and 30 years old with Graves' hyperthyroidism.

This clonotype was seen a few times. This chain uses TRBV29-1 with TRBJ2-7; no reliable D call. V lost 1 base to trimming and J lost 0 bases, with 13 bases between them. This CDR3 contains 15 residues. Germline CDR1 reads SQVTM; CDR2 reads ANQGSEA. CDR3 in DNA: TGCAGCGTTGAAGGGAGCGAACAGAACTCCTACGAGCAGTACTTC. Amino acids: CSVEGSEQNSYEQYF.

This clonotype showed up just a few times. The chain couples TRBV6-2 or TRBV6-3 to TRBJ2-1; D call uncertain. This CDR3 has 15 residues. V dropped 2 bases and J dropped 8 bases, with 16 bases sitting between them. Germline CDR1 and CDR2: MNHEY and SVGEGT. The CDR3 reads CASSYAGIQADEQFF. In DNA, the CDR3 is TGTGCCAGCAGTTACGCAGGAATTCAAGCCGATGAGCAGTTCTTC.

The chain couples TRBV6-5 to TRBJ1-5, with 7 bases matching TRBD1. The germline V gene encodes CDR1 MNHEY and CDR2 SVGAGI. With 0 bases clipped from V and 4 bases from J, the junction kept 6 bases outside the gene matches. This CDR3 spans 16 amino acids. The CDR3 DNA follows: TGTGCCAGCAGTTACTCGGGGACAGCCAGAAATCAGCCCCAGCATTTT. It is translated as CASSYSGTARNQPQHF.

This clonotype was recorded at least ten times. CDR3 in amino acids: CSARDYGAGTEAFF. CDR3 nucleotides: TGCAGTGCTAGAGATTATGGGGCCGGCACTGAAGCTTTCTTT. The chain has TRBV20-1 and TRBJ1-1; weak D call: TRBD1 (5 bases). There are 14 residues in the CDR3. Trimming stripped 0 bases from V and 4 bases from J, with 12 bases between. CDR1 DFQATT and CDR2 SNEGSKA come from the germline V gene (reference sequence).

At least ten counts were recorded for this clonotype. This chain joins TRBV20-1 and TRBJ2-7; D may correspond to TRBD1 or TRBD2 (5 bases each). Germline V gene sequence: CDR1 DFQATT, CDR2 SNEGSKA (reference sequence). V lost 6 bases, J lost 0 bases, and 12 bases lay in between. The CDR3 has 13 amino acids. The CDR3 nucleotides are TGCAGTGCACAGGACTGGAGCTCCTACGAGCAGTACTTC. Protein product: CSAQDWSSYEQYF.